This T cell receptor (beta chain) was recovered during a study of blood T cell repertoires in COVID-19 (dated by TCRdb to 2020 to 2022). General notes on the study: The collaborator samples originated in the United States, Italy and Spain and spanned the acute and convalescent phases of COVID-19. The material from the prospective study consisted of cDNA or gDNA derived from T cells, B-cell-depleted T cells, or PBMCs. Deeply sampled blood TCRbeta repertoires from subjects exposed to, actively infected with, or recovered from COVID-19 were included in the dataset. The repertoires were released in a freely available public database intended as a resource for research on the immune response to SARS-CoV-2. The samples were drawn from two sources: the first 160 participants of the ongoing ImmuneRACE study, and fewer than 1,500 subjects contributed by 6 global collaborators. A de-identified subject ID, COVID-19 status, age in years and sex were almost always included in the sample metadata. Where HLA class I and class II types were available, the types were taken from metadata supplied by the sample provider, not from assay-based typing.

In the prospective study, participants were about 18 to 95 years old, resided in 25 or so geographic areas of the United States, and were enrolled through a virtual design. Cohort assignment in the prospective study relied on participant-reported clinical history from a screening survey and a study questionnaire. Recovered participants in ImmuneRACE Cohort 3 were defined by two consecutive negative NP/OP PCR tests, clearance by a healthcare professional, or resolution of symptoms. Each participant in the prospective study had whole blood, serum and a nasopharyngeal or oropharyngeal swab collected by mobile phlebotomists. Over an approximately 2-month period, participants in the prospective study had the option of providing additional blood draws and questionnaires. Blood samples from the prospective study were shipped frozen or at room temperature prior to DNA extraction. Turning to this clone: Its cognate antigen has yet to be identified. No much larger clone exists at a distance of one base, and base qualities are not known.

Germline trimming: 3 bases from V, 4 bases from J; junction bases outside gene matches: 6. Measured from the cysteine to the phenylalanine, the CDR3 is 15 residues long. CDR3 DNA only is kept here, 45 bases in frame from base 1. The germline V gene encodes CDR1 SGHVS and CDR2 FQNEAQ. TCRbeta CDR3 regions were amplified from genomic DNA using the immunoSEQ Assay, a bias-controlled multiplex PCR. The original methods were these. Nucleated cell counts per sample were estimated from amplification of reference gene primers within the assay. To quantify the absolute abundance of each unique TCRbeta CDR3 rearrangement, sequence reads were collapsed and filtered. For each sample, productive Simpson clonality was calculated as the square root of Simpson's diversity index over productive rearrangements. TCRdb holds this immuneACCESS table with in-frame rearrangements only. Some clones are missing; in checked studies, unresolved V genes explain under half, and the rest has no known cause. V and J calls plus clone size are reproduced from that table; the DNA served to infer D and trimming. A total of approximately 230,000 clones appear in this sample, more than 75% of them only once. The ten largest clones add up to around 1.8% of the sample.

General study outcomes and caveats: How much clinical and demographic metadata was included differed by source and by participant, and the metadata was provided uncurated.

This chain is built from TRBV7-8 and TRBJ2-1, and TRBD2 matches 7 of the central bases. The TCR comes from a man in his forties or fifties who had recovered from COVID-19. Sequenced input: PBMCs or T cells enriched from blood (not recorded which). The CDR3 sequence is CASSLGQGLYNEQFF. The DNA sequence is given as TGTGCCAGCAGCTTGGGGCAGGGACTATACAATGAGCAGTTCTTC.